This T cell receptor (beta chain) was documented in a study of tumor-infiltrating lymphocytes in primary liver carcinoma (dated by TCRdb to 2017 to 2019). Background on the whole study: Hepatocellular carcinoma (four) or combined HCC and intrahepatic cholangiocarcinoma (one) was present in the five patients, who were three men and two women aged 30 to 69 years. The five patients had tumors staged T1-T3 N0M0, with maximum diameters ranging from about 4.2 to 10 cm. Each sample produced about 3.5 to 7.13 million productive TCRbeta reads, and read depth showed no significant difference between tissue types. Across five regions of each liver tumor, along with adjacent normal tissue and blood, the study brought together TCRbeta repertoire sequencing, expression microarrays and whole-exome sequencing. A total of some 35 specimens from 5 patients underwent TCRbeta repertoire sequencing, comprising 25 tumor regions, 5 adjacent noncancerous liver tissues and 5 peripheral blood samples. Repertoires from technical replicates were highly reproducible, with mean shared-clone rates around 0.89 and correlation coefficients above 0.95. General conclusions and limits of the study: Since the samples were bulk and unsorted, there was no way to compare CD4+ and CD8+ T cell repertoires. With just a few patients in the study, the authors point out that the findings should be validated in a larger study. The top 250 clones accounted for a significantly greater share of the repertoire in tumors than in blood (p = 0.039). Only the TCR beta chain was sequenced, which likely underestimates true repertoire diversity because unpaired alpha chains were not captured. Consistent with antigen-driven expansion, pairs of tumor regions showed higher repertoire overlap (mean roughly 36%) than either tumor-adjacent pairs (approximately 17%) or tumor-blood pairs (about 14%).

The germline V gene supplies CDR1 MNHEY and CDR2 SVGEGT. 12 amino acids form the CDR3, both terminal residues included. The entry retains the CDR3 DNA only, 36 bases that are in frame from base 1. V is pared back by 5 bases and J by 12 bases, with 15 bases lying between the germline termini. Starting from about 550 ng total RNA, TCRbeta-specific cDNA was produced by reverse transcription with a constant-region primer and ProtoScript II reverse transcriptase. Three nested multiplex PCR rounds, following a slightly modified ARM-PCR procedure, were used to build the TCRbeta libraries. Each of the first two PCR rounds ran for roughly 11 cycles and used multiplex TRBV1-TRBV30 forward primers together with a Cbeta reverse primer. Sample barcodes and Illumina adapters were attached in a final 25-cycle PCR using Deep VentR polymerase. Before sequencing, amplicons between 200 and 500 bp were purified from gel using a QIAquick gel extraction kit. An Illumina HiSeq 2500 was used to sequence the TCRbeta amplicons with 250-bp paired-end reads. The paper's processing steps were these. Reads were quality-trimmed with Trimmomatic v0.33, and paired reads were merged with FLASH v1.2.11 to recover full CDR3 sequences. MiGEC v1.2.1b assigned V, D and J germline segments to the rearranged TCRbeta sequences. Clonotype statistics and Shannon-Wiener diversity indices were calculated with VDJtools v1.0.0. Except for diversity analysis, only each sample's 250 most abundant clonotypes were used in subsequent analyses to reduce sampling bias. Using fastp at Q25 and MiXCR, TCRdb reprocessed the public reads and kept productive beta chains. Each CDR3 protein gets just one entry, which takes the most common genes and DNA from the rows behind it. For this entry, the V and J calls and clone size follow TCRdb and not the study's own pipeline. The sample records some 87,000 distinct CDR3 sequences, approximately 68% of which are singletons. About 27% of the sample is in the top ten clones.

About this clonotype: The specificity of this receptor is unknown. The conserved final phenylalanine or tryptophan is absent from the CDR3, which likely points to a read error.

Total RNA and DNA were co-extracted without cell sorting from approximately 20-30 mg of bulk tissue using the AllPrep DNA/RNA mini kit. Surgical resection was performed in China between late 2015 and early 2016 on roughly 5 patients with histopathologically diagnosed primary liver carcinoma. Patients had chronic HBV infection and were treatment-naive at sampling. Each fresh piece of tumor and adjacent tissue was cut in two, with one half stored in RNAlater at -80 degrees C and the other half sent for histology. Material: tumor-adjacent normal liver tissue. The chain joins TRBV6-2 or TRBV6-3 to TRBJ2-3; the D gene remains uncertain. The receptor was derived from a man aged 35-49 years with primary liver carcinoma and hepatitis B virus infection. The DNA is TGTGCCAGCAGTACCAACGGTAGTGACCAGTATCTT. This codes for CASSTNGSDQYL.